This T cell receptor (beta chain) originates from a study of cytomegalovirus exposure and HLA in healthy donors. Overall study: The 666 first-cohort repertoires shared a platform with the roughly 130 validation repertoires, as reported in a later analysis. General study points: In vitro, a few CMV-associated chains proved specific for CMV antigens. Researchers counted over 150 TCR beta chains as cytomegalovirus-associated.

TCRdb keeps only in-frame clones here, not all; method: immunoSEQ multiplex PCR. The repertoire includes approximately 160,000 clones, roughly nine tenths of them detected once, and roughly 3% sits in the top ten. Points on this clone: What it binds is unknown.

The ends were cut back, 4 bases at V and 0 bases at J, with 10 bases in the middle. CDR3 size: 15 residues. The V gene's germline CDR1 is SGHRS and CDR2 YFSETQ. While the first cohort had 600 to 750 subjects, the donors belonged to the separate validation cohort of over a hundred subjects. The TCR comes from a woman younger than 30 in good health and CMV-seropositive. The specimen sequenced was PBMCs. This chain connects TRBV5-1 to TRBJ2-2; D gene ambiguous. The CDR3, as DNA: TGCGCCAGCAGCCTAATTAGCTCGAACACCGGGGAGCTGTTTTTT. This codes for CASSLISSNTGELFF.